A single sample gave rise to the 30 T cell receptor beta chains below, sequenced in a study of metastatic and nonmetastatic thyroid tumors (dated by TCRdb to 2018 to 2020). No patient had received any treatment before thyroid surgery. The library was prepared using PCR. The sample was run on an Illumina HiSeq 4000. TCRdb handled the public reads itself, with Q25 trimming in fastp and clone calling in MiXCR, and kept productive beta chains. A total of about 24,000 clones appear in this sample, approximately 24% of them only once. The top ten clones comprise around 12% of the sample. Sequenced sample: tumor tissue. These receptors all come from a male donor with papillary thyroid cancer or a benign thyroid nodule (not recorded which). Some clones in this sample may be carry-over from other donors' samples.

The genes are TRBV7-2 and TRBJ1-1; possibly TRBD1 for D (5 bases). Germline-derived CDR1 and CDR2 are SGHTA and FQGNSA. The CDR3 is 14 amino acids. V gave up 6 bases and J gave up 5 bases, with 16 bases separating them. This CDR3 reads CASRKGPQWTEAFF. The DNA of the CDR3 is TGTGCCAGCAGAAAGGGGCCCCAATGGACTGAAGCTTTCTTT.

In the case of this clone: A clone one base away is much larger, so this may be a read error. CDR3 nucleotides: TGTGCCATCAGCGGCCGGACGGAGATGGATACGCAGTATTTT. It specifies CAISGRTEMDTQYF. The rearrangement uses TRBV13 and TRBJ2-3; TRBD2 might be the D (5 bases). CDR1 and CDR2 from the germline V gene are PRHDT and FYEKMQ (reference sequence). The length of the CDR3 is 14 residues.

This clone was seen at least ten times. The CDR3 loop reads CASSEQSGELFF. Written as DNA, the CDR3 is TGTGCCAGCAGTGAACAGTCCGGGGAGCTGTTTTTT. This chain links TRBV6-1 with TRBJ2-2; D unclear. Trimming pared 2 bases from V and 6 bases from J, leaving 4 bases between. The CDR3 totals 12 residues. The V gene's germline CDR1 is MNHNS and CDR2 SASEGT.

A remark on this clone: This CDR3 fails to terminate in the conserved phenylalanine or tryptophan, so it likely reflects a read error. The CDR3, as DNA: TGCGCCAGTTCTAGCGGCAGCTGGTTACGCAATGAGCAGTTCTCC. It is translated as CASSSGSWLRNEQFS. The J gene is TRBJ2-1, the V gene TRBV10-2; 7 bases line up with TRBD2. The germline V gene has CDR1 WSHSY and CDR2 SAAADI. V was clipped by 9 bases and J by 6 bases; unmatched bases: 14. The CDR3 consists of 15 residues.

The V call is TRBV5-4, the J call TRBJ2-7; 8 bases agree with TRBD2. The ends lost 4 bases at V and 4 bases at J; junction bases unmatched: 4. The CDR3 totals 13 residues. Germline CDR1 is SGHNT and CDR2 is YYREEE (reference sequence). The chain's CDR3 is CASSDGREYEQYF. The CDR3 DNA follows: TGTGCCAGCAGCGACGGGAGGGAATACGAGCAGTACTTC. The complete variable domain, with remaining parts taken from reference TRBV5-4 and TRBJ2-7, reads ETGVTQSPTHLIKTRGQQVTLRCSSQSGHNTVSWYQQALGQGPQFIFQYYREEENGRGNFPPRFSGLQFPNYSSELNVNALELDDSALYLCASSDGREYEQYFGPGTRLTVT.

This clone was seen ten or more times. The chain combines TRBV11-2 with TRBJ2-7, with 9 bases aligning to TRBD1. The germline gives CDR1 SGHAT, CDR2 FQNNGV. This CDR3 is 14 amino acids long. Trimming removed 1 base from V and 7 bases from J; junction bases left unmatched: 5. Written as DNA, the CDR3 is TGTGCCAGCAGCTTAGGGGACAGGGCTCAAGAGCAGTACTTC. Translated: CASSLGDRAQEQYF.

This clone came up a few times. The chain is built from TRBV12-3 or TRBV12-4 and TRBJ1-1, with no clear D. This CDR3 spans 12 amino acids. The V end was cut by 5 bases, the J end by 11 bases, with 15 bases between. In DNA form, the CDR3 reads TGTGCCAGCAGTCCTCGAATAGGTCGGGCTTTCTTT. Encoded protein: CASSPRIGRAFF.

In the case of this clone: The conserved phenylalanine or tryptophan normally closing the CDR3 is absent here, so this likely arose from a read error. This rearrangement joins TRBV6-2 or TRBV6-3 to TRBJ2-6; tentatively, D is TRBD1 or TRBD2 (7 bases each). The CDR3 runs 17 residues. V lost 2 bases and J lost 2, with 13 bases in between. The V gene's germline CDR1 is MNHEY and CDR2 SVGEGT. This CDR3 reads CASSYAGGRAGANVLTY. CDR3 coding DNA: TGTGCCAGCAGTTACGCAGGGGGGAGGGCTGGGGCCAACGTCCTGACTTAC.

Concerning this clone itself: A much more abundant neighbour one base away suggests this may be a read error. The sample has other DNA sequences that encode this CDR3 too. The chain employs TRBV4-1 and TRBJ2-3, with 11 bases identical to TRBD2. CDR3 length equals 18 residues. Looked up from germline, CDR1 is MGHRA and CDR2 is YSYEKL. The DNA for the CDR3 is TGCGCCAGCAGCAAAGATACCCCGGGACTAGCGGCCACAGATACGCAGTATTTT. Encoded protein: CASSKDTPGLAATDTQYF.

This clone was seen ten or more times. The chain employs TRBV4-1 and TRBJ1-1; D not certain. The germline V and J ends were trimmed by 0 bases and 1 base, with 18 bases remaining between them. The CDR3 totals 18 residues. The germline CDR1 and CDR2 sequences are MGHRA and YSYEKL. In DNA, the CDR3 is TGCGCCAGCAGCCAAGATACCGTCGGGCTGGACGGGAACACTGAAGCTTTCTTT. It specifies CASSQDTVGLDGNTEAFF.

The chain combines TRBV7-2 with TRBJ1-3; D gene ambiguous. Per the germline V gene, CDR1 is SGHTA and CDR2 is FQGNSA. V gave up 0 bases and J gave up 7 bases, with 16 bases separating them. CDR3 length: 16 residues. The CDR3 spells CASSLARSKSGNTIYF. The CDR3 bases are TGTGCCAGCAGCTTAGCGCGATCAAAAAGCGGGAACACCATATATTTT. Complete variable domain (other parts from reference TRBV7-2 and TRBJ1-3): GAGVSQSPSNKVTEKGKDVELRCDPISGHTALYWYRQSLGQGLEFLIYFQGNSAPDKSGLPSDRFSAERTGGSVSTLTIQRTQQEDSAVYLCASSLARSKSGNTIYFGEGSWLTVV.

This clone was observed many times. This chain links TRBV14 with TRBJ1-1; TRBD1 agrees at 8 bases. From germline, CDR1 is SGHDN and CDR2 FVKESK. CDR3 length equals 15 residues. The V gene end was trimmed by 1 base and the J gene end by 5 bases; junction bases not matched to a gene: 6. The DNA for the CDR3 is TGTGCCAGCAGCCAAGTTGCAGGGGGCCGAACTGAAGCTTTCTTT. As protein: CASSQVAGGRTEAFF.

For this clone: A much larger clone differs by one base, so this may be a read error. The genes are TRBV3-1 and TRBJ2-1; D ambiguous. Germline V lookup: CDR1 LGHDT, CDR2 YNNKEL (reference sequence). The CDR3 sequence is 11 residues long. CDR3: CASSHANEQCF. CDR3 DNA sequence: TGTGCCAGCAGCCACGCTAATGAGCAGTGCTTC.

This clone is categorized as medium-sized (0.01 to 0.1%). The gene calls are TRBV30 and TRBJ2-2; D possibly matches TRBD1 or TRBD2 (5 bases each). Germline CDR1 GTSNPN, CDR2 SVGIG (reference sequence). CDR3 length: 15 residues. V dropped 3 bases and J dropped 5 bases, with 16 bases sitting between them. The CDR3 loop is CAWRTFGGGTGELFF. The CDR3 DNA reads TGTGCCTGGAGAACATTCGGTGGGGGAACCGGGGAGCTGTTTTTT.

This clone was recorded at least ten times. The DNA of the CDR3 is TGTGCCAGCAGCCCGACTCACCAATTCTACAATGAGCAGTTCTTC. It encodes CASSPTHQFYNEQFF. The V and J genes are TRBV27 and TRBJ2-1; no clear D. V was pared by 6 bases and J by 3 bases, with 15 bases between. In germline, CDR1 is MNHEY, CDR2 SMNVEV (reference sequence). The CDR3 contains 15 residues.

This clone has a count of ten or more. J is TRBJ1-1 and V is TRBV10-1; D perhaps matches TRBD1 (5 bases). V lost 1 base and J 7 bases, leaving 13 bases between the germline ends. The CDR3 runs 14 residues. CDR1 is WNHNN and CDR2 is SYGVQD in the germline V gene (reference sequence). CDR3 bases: TGCGCCAGCAGTGAGTTGGCGGGAAGGGGTGAAGCTTTCTTT. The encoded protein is CASSELAGRGEAFF.

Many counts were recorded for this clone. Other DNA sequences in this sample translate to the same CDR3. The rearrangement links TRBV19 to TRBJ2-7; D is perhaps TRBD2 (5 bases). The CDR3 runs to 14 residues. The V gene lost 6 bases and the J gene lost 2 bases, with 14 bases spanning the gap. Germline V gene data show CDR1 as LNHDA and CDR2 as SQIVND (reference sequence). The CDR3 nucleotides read TGTGCCAGTAGGTATGATGCGAGGGCCTACGAGCAGTACTTC. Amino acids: CASRYDARAYEQYF.

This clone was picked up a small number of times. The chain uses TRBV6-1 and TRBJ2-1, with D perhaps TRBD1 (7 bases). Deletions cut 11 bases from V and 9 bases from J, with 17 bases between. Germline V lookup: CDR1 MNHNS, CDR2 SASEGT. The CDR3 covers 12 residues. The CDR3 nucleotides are TGTGCCGTACCAGGGGGGATAGGTGAGCAGTTCTTC. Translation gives CAVPGGIGEQFF.

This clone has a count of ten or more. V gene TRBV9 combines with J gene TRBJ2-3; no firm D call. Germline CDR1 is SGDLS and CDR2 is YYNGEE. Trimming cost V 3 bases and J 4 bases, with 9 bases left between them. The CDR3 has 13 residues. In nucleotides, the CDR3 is TGTGCCAGCAGCGCCGAGCGCGCAGATACGCAGTATTTT. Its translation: CASSAERADTQYF.

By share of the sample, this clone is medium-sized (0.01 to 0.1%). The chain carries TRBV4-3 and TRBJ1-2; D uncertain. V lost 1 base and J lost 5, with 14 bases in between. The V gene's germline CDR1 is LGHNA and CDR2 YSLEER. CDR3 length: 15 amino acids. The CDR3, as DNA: TGCGCCAGCAGCCAAGTTAACACATTCCAGTATGGCTACACCTTC. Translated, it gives CASSQVNTFQYGYTF.

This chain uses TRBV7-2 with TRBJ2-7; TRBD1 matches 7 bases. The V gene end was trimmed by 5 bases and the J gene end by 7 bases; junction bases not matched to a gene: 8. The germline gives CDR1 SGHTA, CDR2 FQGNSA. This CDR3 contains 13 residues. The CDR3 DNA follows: TGTGCCAGCAGCCTACGGGACAGTGATGAGCAGTACTTC. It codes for CASSLRDSDEQYF. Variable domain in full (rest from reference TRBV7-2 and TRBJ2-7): GAGVSQSPSNKVTEKGKDVELRCDPISGHTALYWYRQSLGQGLEFLIYFQGNSAPDKSGLPSDRFSAERTGGSVSTLTIQRTQQEDSAVYLCASSLRDSDEQYFGPGTRLTVT.

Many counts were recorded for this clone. The CDR3 coding sequence is TGTGCCAGCAGTGCTACAGGGGGTGTTACTGAAGCTTTCTTT. This sequence encodes CASSATGGVTEAFF. V usage is TRBV6-1 and J usage is TRBJ1-1; 8 bases map to TRBD1. The J segment lost 5 bases and the V segment lost 4 bases, leaving 6 bases of the junction unmatched. Germline V CDR1 and CDR2: MNHNS, SASEGT. This CDR3 comprises 14 residues.

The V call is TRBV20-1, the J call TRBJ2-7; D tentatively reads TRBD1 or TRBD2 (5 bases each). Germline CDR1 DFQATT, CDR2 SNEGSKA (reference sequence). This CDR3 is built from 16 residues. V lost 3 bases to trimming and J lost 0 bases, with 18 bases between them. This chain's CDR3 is CSASPGVQVFSYEQYF. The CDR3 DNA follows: TGCAGTGCTAGTCCCGGGGTACAGGTGTTCTCCTACGAGCAGTACTTC.

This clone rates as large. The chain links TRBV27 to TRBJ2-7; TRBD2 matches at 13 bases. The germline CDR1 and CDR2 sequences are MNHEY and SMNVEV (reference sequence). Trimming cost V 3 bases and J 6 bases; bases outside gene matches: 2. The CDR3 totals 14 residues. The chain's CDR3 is CASSFRLAGGEQYF. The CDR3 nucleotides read TGTGCCAGCAGTTTCAGACTAGCGGGAGGCGAGCAGTACTTC.

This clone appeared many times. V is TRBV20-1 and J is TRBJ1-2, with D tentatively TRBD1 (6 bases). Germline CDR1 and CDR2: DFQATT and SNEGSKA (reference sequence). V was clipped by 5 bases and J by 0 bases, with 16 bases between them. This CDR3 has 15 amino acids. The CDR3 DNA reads TGCAGTGCTGCTAATGAGGGGGACACTAACTATGGCTACACCTTC. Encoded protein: CSAANEGDTNYGYTF.

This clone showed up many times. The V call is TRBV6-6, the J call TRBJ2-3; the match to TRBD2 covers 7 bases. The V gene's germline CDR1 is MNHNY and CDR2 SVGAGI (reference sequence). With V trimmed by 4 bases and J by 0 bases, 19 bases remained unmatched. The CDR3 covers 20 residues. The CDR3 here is CASSSPPYGGRASSTDTQYF. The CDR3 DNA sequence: TGTGCCAGCAGTTCCCCCCCCTACGGGGGGAGGGCCAGCAGCACAGATACGCAGTATTTT.

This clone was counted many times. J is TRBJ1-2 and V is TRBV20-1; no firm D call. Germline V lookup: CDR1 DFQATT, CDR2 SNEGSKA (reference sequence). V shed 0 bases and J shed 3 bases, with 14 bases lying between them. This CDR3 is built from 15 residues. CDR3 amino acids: CSARDQAGSDYGYTF. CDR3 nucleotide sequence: TGCAGTGCTAGAGATCAGGCGGGATCGGACTATGGCTACACCTTC.

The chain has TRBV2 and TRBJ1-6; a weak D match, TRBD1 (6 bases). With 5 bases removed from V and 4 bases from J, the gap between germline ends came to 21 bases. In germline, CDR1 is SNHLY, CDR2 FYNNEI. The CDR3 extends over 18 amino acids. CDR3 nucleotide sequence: TGTGCCAGCAGTACGCGGAGGGGGGGCGGCTCGTATAATTCACCCCTCCACTTT. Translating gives CASSTRRGGGSYNSPLHF.

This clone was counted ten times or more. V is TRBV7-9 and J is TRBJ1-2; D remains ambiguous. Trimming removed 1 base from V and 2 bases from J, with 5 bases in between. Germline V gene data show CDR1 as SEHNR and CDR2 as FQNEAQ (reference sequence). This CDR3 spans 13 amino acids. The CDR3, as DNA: TGTGCCAGCAGCTTAGGCTTAAACTATGGCTACACCTTC. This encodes CASSLGLNYGYTF.

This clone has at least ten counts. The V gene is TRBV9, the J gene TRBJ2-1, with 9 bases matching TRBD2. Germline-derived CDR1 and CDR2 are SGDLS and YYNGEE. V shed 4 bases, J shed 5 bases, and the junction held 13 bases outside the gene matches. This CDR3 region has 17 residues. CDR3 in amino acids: CASSTGVSGSVHNEQFF. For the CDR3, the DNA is TGTGCCAGCAGCACCGGTGTTAGCGGGAGTGTCCACAATGAGCAGTTCTTC.